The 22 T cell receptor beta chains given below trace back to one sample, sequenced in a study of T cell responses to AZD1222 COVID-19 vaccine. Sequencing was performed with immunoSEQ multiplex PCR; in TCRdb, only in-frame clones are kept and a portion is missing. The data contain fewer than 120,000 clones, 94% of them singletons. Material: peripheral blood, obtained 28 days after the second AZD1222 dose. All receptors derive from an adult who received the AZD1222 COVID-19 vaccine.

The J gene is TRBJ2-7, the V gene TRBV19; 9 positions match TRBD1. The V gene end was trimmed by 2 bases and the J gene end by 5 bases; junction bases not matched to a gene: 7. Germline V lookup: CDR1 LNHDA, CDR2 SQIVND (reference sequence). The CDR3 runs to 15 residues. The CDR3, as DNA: TGTGCCAGTAGTATAACGGGACAGGGAACGCACGAGCAGTACTTC. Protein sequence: CASSITGQGTHEQYF. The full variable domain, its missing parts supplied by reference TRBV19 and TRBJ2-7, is DGGITQSPKYLFRKEGQNVTLSCEQNLNHDAMYWYRQDPGQGLRLIYYSQIVNDFQKGDIAEGYSVSREKKESFPLTVTSAQKNPTAFYLCASSITGQGTHEQYFGPGTRLTVT.

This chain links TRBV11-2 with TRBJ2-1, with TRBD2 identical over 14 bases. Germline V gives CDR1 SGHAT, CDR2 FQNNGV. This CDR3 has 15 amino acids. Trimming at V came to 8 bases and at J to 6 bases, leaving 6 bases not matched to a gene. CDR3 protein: CASSYGTSGSNEQFF. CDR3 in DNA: TGTGCCAGCTCCTACGGGACTAGCGGGAGCAATGAGCAGTTCTTC.

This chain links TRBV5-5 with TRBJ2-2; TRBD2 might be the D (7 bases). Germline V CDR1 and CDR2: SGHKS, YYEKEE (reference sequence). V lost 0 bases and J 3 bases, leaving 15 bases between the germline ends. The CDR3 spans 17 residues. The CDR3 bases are TGTGCCAGCAGCTTGGCCCTCGGGGGGACATACACCGGGGAGCTGTTTTTT. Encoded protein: CASSLALGGTYTGELFF.

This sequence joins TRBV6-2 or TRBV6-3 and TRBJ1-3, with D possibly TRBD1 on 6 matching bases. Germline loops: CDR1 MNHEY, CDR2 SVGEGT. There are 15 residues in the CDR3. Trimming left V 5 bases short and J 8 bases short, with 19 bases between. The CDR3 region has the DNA TGTGCCAGCAGTAGCCTGGACAGCCCCGTGGACACCATATATTTT. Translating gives CASSSLDSPVDTIYF.

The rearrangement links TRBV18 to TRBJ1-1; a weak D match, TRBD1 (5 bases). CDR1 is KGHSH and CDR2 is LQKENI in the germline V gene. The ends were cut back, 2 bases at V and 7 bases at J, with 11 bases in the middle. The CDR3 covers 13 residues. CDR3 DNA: TGTGCCAGCTCACCATCGATCGACAGTGAAGCTTTCTTT. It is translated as CASSPSIDSEAFF.

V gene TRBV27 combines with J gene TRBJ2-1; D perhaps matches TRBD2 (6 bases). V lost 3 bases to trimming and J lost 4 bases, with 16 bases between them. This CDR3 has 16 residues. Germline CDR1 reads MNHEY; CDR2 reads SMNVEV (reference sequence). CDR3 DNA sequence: TGTGCCAGCAGTTTGACCGCGGGTAGCGGATACAATGAGCAGTTCTTC. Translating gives CASSLTAGSGYNEQFF.

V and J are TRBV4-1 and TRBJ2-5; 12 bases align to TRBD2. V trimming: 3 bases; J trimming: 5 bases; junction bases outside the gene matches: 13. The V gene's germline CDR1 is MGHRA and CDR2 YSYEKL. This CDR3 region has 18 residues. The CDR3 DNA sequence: TGCGCCAGCAGCCAGACGCCACTACTAGCGGGGGGTAAGGAGACCCAGTACTTC. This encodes CASSQTPLLAGGKETQYF.

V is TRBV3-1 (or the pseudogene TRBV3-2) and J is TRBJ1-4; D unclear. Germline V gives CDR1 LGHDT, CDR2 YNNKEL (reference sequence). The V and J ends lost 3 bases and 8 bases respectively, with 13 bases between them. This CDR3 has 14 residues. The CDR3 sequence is CASSQFGVGEKLFF. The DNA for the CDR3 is TGTGCCAGCAGCCAGTTCGGAGTAGGAGAAAAACTGTTTTTT.

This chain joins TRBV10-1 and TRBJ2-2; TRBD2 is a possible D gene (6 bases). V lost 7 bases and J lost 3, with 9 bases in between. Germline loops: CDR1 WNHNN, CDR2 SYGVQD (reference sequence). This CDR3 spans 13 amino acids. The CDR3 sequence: CASTRGYTGELFF. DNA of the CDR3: TGCGCCAGCACCCGGGGGTACACCGGGGAGCTGTTTTTT.

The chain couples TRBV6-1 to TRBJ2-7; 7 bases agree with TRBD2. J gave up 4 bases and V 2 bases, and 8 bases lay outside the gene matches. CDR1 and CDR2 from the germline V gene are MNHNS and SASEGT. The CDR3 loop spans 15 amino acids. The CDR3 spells CASSENPIGRYEQYF. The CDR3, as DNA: TGTGCCAGCAGTGAAAACCCCATCGGGAGGTACGAGCAGTACTTC.

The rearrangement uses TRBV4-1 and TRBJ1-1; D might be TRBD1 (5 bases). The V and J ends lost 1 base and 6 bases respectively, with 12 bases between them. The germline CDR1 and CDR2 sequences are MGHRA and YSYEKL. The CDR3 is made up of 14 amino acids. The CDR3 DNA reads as TGCGCCAGCAGCCAAGGAAGCAGGGAGCCTGAAGCTTTCTTT. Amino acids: CASSQGSREPEAFF.

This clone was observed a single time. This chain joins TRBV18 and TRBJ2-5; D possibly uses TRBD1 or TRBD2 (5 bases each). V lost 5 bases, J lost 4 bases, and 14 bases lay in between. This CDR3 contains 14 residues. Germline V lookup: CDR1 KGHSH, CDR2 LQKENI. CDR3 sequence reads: CASSEGPDRETQYF. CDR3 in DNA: TGTGCCAGCTCAGAGGGACCCGACCGAGAGACCCAGTACTTC.

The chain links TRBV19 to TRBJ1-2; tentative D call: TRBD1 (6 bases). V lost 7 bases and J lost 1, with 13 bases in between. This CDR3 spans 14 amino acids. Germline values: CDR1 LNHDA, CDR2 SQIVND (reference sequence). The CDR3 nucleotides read TGTGCCAGTAAGGCAGGGACACTTAACTATGGCTACACCTTC. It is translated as CASKAGTLNYGYTF.

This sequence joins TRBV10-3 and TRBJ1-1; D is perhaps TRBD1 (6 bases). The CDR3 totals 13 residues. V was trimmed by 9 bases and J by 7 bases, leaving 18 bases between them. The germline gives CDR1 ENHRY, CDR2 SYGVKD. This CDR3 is CAIRSQGLGEAFF. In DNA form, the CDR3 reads TGTGCCATTCGGAGCCAGGGGTTGGGTGAAGCTTTCTTT.

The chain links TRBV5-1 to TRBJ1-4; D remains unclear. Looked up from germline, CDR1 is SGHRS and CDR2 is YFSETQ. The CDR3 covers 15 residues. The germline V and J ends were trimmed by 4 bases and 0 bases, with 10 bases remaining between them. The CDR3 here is CASSAIGATNEKLFF. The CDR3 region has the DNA TGCGCCAGCAGCGCCATAGGTGCAACTAATGAAAAACTGTTTTTT.

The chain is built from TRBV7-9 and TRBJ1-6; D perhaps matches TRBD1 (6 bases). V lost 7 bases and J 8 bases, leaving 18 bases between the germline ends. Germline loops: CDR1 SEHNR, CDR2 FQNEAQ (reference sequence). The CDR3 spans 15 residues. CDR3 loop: CASNHRVTGDSPLHF. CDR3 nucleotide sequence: TGTGCCAGCAACCACAGGGTTACGGGTGATTCACCCCTCCACTTT.

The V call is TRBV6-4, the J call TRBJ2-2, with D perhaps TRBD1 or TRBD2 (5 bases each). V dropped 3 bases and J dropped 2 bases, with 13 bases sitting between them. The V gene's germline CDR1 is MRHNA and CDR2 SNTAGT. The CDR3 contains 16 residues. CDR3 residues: CASSEGRDLNTGELFF. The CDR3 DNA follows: TGTGCCAGCAGTGAGGGCAGGGACCTAAACACCGGGGAGCTGTTTTTT.

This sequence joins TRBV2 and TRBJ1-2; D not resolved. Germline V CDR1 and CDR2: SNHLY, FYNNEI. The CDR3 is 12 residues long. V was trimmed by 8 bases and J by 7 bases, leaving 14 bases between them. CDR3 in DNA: TGTGCCAGCTTGGTCTCTCGGGGTGGCTACACCTTC. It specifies CASLVSRGGYTF.

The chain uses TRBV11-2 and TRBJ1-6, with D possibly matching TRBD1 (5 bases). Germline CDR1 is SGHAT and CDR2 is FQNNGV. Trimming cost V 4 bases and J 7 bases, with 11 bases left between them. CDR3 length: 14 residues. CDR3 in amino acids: CASSSTVLNSPLHF. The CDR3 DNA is TGTGCCAGCAGCTCGACAGTGTTAAATTCACCCCTCCACTTT.

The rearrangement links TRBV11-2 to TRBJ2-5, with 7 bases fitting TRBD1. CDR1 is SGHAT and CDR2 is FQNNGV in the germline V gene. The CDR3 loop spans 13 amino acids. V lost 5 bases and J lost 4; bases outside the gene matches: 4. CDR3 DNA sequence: TGTGCCAGCAGCAGAGGGGGCGGAGAGACCCAGTACTTC. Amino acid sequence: CASSRGGGETQYF.

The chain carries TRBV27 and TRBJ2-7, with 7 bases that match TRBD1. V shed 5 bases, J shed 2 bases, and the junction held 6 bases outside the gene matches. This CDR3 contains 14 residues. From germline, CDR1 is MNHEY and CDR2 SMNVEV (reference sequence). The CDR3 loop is CASSPRDSPYEQYF. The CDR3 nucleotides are TGTGCCAGCAGTCCCCGGGACAGTCCCTACGAGCAGTACTTC.

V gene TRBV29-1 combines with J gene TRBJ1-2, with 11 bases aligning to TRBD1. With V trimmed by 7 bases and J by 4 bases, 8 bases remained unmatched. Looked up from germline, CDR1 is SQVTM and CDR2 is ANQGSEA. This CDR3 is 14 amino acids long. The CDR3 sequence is CSARTGGIGYGYTF. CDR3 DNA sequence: TGCAGCGCTCGGACAGGGGGCATCGGCTATGGCTACACCTTC.